This TCR beta chain came from a study of T cell responses to AZD1222 COVID-19 vaccine. Study details: Whether given at about 4 or about 12 weeks, second doses were pooled.

General study findings and limits: Compared with day 0, the breadth and depth of the Spike-specific TCR repertoire rose significantly after two doses of AZD1222. Repertoires in all cases were sampled only once the peak T cell response had passed.

As regards this clone: Its antigen is still unknown.

Produced via immunoSEQ multiplex PCR; TCRdb's table is partial and in-frame only. The repertoire holds some 170,000 clones, with roughly 89% as singletons. The V segment lost 6 bases and the J segment 9 bases; nucleotides outside the gene matches: 6. This CDR3 region has 13 residues. This rearrangement joins TRBV12-3 or TRBV12-4 to TRBJ1-5, with 9 bases fitting TRBD1. Here the sequenced sample was peripheral blood, taken on day 0 of AZD1222 vaccination. This clonotype was obtained from an adult in good health. The CDR3 sequence is CASRQDRGGPQHF. CDR3 DNA sequence: TGTGCCAGCAGACAAGACAGGGGGGGGCCCCAGCATTTT.